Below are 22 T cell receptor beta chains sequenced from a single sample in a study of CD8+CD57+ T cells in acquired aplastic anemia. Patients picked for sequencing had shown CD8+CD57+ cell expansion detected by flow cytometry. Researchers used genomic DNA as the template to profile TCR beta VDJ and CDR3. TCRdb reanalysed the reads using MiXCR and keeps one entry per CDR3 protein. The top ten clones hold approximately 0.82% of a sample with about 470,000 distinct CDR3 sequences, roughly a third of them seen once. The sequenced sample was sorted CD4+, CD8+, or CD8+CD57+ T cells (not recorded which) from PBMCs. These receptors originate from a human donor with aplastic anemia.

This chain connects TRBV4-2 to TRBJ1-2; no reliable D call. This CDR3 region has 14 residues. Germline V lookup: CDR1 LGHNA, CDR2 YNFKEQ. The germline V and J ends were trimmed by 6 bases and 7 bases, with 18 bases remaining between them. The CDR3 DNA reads TGTGCCAGCAGGAGAGTTGGGGATTTCCCTGGCTACACCTTC. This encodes CASRRVGDFPGYTF.

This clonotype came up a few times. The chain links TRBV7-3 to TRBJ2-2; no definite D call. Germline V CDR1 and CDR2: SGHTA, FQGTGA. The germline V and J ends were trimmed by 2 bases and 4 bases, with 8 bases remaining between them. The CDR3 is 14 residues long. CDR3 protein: CASSLVTSTGELFF. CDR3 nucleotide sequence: TGTGCCAGCAGCTTAGTCACGAGCACCGGGGAGCTGTTTTTT.

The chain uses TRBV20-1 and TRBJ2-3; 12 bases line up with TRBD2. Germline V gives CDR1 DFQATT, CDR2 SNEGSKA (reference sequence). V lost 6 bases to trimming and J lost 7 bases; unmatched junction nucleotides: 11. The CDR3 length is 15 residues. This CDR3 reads CSALKSLAGGHTQYF. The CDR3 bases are TGCAGTGCCCTCAAGTCACTAGCGGGAGGACATACGCAGTATTTT.

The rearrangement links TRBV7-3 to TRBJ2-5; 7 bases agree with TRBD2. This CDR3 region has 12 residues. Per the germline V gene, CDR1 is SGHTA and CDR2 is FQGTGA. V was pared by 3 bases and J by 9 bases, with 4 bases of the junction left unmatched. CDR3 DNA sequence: TGTGCCAGCAGCTTTCCCAGCGGGGCCCAGTACTTC. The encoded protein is CASSFPSGAQYF. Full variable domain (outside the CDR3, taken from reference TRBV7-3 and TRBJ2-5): GAGVSQTPSNKVTEKGKYVELRCDPISGHTALYWYRQSLGQGPEFLIYFQGTGAADDSGLPNDRFFAVRPEGSVSTLKIQRTERGDSAVYLCASSFPSGAQYFGPGTRLLVL.

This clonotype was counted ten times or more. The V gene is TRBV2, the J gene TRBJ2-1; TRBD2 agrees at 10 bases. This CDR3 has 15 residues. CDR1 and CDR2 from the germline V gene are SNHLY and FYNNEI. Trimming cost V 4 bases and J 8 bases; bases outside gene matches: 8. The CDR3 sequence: CASSGIPSGSYEQFF. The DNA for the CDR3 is TGTGCCAGCAGTGGAATCCCTAGCGGGAGCTATGAGCAGTTCTTC.

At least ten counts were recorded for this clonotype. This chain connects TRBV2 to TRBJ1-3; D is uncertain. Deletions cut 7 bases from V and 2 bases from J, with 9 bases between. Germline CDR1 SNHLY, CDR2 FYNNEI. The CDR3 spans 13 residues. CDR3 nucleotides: TGTGCCAGCAATGAGAGGGCTGGAAACACCATATATTTT. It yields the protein CASNERAGNTIYF.

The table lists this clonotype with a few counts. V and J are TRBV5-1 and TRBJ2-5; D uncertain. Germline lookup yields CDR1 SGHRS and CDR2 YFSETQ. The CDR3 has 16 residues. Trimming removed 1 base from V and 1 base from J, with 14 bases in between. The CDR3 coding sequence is TGCGCCAGCAGCTTGAGAGCTAGTGTTGGCCAAGAGACCCAGTACTTC. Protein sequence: CASSLRASVGQETQYF.

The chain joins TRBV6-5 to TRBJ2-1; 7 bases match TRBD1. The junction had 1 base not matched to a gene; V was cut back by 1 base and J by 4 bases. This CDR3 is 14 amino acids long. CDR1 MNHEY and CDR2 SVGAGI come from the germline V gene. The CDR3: CASSYLQGYNEQFF. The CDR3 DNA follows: TGTGCCAGCAGTTACTTACAGGGGTACAATGAGCAGTTCTTC.

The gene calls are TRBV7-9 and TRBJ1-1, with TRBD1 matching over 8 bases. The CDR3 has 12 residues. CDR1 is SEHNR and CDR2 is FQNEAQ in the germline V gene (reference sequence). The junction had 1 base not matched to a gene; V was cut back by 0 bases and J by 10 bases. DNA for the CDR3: TGTGCCAGCAGCTTAGCAGACAGGGGAGCTTTCTTT. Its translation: CASSLADRGAFF.

The CDR3 protein is CASSVRTGGGGYTF. The CDR3 DNA is TGTGCCAGCAGTGTACGGACAGGGGGCGGTGGCTACACCTTC. V usage is TRBV2 and J usage is TRBJ1-2; 11 bases align to TRBD1. The CDR3 contains 14 residues. The germline CDR1 and CDR2 sequences are SNHLY and FYNNEI. J lost 7 bases, V lost 4 bases, and 5 bases had no gene match.

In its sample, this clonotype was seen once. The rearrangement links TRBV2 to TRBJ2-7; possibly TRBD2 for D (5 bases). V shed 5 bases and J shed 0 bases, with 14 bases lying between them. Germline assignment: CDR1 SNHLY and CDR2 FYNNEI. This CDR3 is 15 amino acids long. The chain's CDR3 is CASSQQRDLSYEQYF. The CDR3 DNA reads TGTGCCAGCAGTCAACAGAGGGATCTCTCCTACGAGCAGTACTTC.

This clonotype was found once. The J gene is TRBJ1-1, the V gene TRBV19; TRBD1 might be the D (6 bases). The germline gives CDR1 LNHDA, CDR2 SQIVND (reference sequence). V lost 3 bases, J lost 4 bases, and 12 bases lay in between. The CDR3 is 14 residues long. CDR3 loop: CASSIQGIGTEAFF. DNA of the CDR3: TGTGCCAGTAGTATTCAGGGGATAGGCACTGAAGCTTTCTTT.

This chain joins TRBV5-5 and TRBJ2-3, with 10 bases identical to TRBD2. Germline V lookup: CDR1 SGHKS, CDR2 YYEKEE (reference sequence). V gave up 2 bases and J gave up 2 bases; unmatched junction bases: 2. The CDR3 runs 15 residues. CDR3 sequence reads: CASSLLAGNTDTQYF. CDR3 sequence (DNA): TGTGCCAGCAGCTTACTAGCGGGAAACACAGATACGCAGTATTTT.

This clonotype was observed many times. The chain's CDR3 is CASSSGRGTEAFF. The CDR3 nucleotides read TGTGCCAGTAGTAGCGGCAGGGGCACTGAAGCTTTCTTT. This chain uses TRBV19 with TRBJ1-1; a possible D gene is TRBD1 (6 bases). This CDR3 is 13 amino acids long. Trimming took off 4 bases at V and 4 bases at J, with 10 bases between the two ends. Germline CDR1 LNHDA, CDR2 SQIVND (reference sequence). The full variable domain, completed using reference TRBV19 and TRBJ1-1, is DGGITQSPKYLFRKEGQNVTLSCEQNLNHDAMYWYRQDPGQGLRLIYYSQIVNDFQKGDIAEGYSVSREKKESFPLTVTSAQKNPTAFYLCASSSGRGTEAFFGQGTRLTVV.

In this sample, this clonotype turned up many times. The CDR3, as DNA: TGTGCCAGCAGTGAAGGCGGGGATCAGCCCCAGCATTTT. The encoded protein is CASSEGGDQPQHF. This chain joins TRBV2 and TRBJ1-5; D remains ambiguous. The V end was cut by 1 base, the J end by 5 bases, with 6 bases between. Germline CDR1 reads SNHLY; CDR2 reads FYNNEI. The length of the CDR3 is 13 residues.

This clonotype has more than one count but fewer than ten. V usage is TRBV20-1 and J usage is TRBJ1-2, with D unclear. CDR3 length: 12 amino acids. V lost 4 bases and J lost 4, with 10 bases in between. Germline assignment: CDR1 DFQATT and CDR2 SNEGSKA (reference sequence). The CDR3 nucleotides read TGCAGTGCTATAGGTAATCCCTATGGCTACACCTTC. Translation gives CSAIGNPYGYTF.

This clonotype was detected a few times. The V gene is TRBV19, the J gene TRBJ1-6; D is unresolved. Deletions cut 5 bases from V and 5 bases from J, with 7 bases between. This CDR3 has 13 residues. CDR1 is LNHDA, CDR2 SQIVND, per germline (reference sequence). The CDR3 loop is CASSGRDNSPLHF. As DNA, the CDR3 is TGTGCCAGTAGTGGGCGCGATAATTCACCCCTCCACTTT.

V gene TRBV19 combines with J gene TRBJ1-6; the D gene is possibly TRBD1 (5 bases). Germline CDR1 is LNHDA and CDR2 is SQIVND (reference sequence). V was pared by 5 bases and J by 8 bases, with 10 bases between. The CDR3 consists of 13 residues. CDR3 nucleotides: TGTGCCAGTAGTTCGGGACTCGATTCACCCCTCCACTTT. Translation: CASSSGLDSPLHF.

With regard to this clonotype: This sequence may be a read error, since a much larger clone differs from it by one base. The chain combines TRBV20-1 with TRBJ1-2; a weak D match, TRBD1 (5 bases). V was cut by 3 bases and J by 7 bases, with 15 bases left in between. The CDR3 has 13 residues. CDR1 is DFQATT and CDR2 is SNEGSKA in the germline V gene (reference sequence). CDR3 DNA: TGCAGTGCTAGGGGGGTATCTCTAAGTGGCTACACCTTC. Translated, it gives CSARGVSLSGYTF.

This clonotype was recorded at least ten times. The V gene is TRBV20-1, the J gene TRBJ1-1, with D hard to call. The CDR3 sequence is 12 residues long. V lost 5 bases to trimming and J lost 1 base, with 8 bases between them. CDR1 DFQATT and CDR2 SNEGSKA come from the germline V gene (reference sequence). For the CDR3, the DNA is TGCAGTGCTTCTGGGAAGAACACTGAAGCTTTCTTT. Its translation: CSASGKNTEAFF.

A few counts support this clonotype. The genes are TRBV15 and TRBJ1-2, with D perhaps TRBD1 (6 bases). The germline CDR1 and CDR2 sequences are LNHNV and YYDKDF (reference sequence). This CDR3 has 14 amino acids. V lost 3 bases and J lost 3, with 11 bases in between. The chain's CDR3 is CATSSFSGDYGYTF. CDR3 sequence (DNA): TGTGCCACCAGCAGCTTTTCAGGGGACTATGGCTACACCTTC.

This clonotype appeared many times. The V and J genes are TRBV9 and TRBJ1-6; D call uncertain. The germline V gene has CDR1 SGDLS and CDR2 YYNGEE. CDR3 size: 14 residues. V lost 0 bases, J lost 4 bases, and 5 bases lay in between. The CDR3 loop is CASSVGAYNSPLHF. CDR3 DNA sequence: TGTGCCAGCAGCGTAGGTGCATATAATTCACCCCTCCACTTT.